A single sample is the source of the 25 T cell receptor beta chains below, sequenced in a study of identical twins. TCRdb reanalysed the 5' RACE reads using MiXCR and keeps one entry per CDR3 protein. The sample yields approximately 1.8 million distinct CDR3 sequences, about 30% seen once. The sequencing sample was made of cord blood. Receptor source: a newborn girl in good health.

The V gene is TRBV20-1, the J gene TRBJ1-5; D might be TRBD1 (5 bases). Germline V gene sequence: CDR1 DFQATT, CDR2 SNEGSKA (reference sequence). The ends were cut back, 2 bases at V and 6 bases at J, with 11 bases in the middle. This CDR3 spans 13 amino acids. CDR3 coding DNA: TGCAGTGCTAGAAAGGGGATAGCTCAGCCCCAGCATTTT. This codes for CSARKGIAQPQHF.

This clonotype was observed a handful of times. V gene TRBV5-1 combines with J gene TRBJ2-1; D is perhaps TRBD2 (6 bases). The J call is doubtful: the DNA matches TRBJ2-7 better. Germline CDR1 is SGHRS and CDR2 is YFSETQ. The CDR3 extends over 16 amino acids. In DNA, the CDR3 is TGCGCCAGCAGCTTGGGCCTAGCGTCTTCCTACAATGAGCAGTACTTC. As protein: CASSLGLASSYNEQYF.

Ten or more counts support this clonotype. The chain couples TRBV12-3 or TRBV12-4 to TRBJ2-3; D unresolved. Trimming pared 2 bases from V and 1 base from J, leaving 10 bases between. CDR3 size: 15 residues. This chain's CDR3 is CASSLNSPGTDTQYF. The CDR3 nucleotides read TGTGCCAGCAGTTTAAACTCCCCTGGCACAGATACGCAGTATTTT.

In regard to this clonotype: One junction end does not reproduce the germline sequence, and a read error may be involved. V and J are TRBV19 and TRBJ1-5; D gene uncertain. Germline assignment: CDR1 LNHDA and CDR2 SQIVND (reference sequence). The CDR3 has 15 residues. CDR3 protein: CASSTTQLSNQPQHF. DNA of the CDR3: TGCGCCAGTAGTACGACACAACTTAGCAATCAGCCCCAGCATTTT.

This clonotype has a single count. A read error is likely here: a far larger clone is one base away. For the CDR3, the DNA is TGTGCCAACAGCTTAGTAAGCGAGCAGTACTTC. Its protein product is CANSLVSEQYF. The chain has TRBV7-2 and TRBJ2-7; D gene ambiguous. The germline CDR1 and CDR2 sequences are SGHTA and FQGNSA. The CDR3 length is 11 residues.

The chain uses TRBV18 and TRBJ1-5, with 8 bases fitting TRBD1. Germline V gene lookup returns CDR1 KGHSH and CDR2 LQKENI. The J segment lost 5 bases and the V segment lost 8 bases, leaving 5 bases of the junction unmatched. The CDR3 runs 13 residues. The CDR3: CASASGQDQPQHF. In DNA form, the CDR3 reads TGTGCCAGCGCGTCGGGACAGGATCAGCCCCAGCATTTT.

In DNA, the CDR3 is TGCAGCGTCTCGAGGGACAGGGGGCTCCCGAACACTGAAGCTTTCTTT. Residues: CSVSRDRGLPNTEAFF. This sequence joins TRBV29-1 and TRBJ1-1; 12 nucleotides match TRBD1. The trim removed 6 bases at V and 1 base at J, leaving 9 bases unmatched. Germline V gene data show CDR1 as SQVTM and CDR2 as ANQGSEA. CDR3 size: 16 residues.

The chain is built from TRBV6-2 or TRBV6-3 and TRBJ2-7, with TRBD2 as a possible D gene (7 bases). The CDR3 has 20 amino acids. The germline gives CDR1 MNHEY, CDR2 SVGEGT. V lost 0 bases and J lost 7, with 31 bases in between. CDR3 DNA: TGTGCCAGCAGTTACTCGTTATTGCATTATAGGGGGGGCCCTCATGATGAGCAGTACTTC. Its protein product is CASSYSLLHYRGGPHDEQYF.

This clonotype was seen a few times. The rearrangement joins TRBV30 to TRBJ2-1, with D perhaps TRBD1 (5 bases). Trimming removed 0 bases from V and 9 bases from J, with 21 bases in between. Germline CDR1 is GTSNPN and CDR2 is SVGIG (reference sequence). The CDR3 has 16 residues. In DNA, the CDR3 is TGTGCCTGGAGTGTAGGGTCCAGGGTTCTTCCTGGTGAGCAGTTCTTC. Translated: CAWSVGSRVLPGEQFF.

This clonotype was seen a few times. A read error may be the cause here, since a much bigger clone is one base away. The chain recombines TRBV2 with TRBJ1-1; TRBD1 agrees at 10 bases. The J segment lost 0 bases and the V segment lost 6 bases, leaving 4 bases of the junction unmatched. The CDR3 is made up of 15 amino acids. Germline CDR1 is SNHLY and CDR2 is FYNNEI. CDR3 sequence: CASRPGQGMNTEAFF. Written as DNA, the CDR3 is TGTGCCAGCAGGCCGGGACAGGGGATGAACACTGAAGCTTTCTTT.

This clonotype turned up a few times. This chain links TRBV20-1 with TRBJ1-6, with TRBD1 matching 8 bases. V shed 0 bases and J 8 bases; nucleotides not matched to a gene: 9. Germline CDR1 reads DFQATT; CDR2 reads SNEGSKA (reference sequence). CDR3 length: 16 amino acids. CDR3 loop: CSARDPRQGSYSPLHF. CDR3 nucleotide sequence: TGCAGTGCTAGAGATCCCCGACAGGGGAGCTATTCACCCCTCCACTTT.

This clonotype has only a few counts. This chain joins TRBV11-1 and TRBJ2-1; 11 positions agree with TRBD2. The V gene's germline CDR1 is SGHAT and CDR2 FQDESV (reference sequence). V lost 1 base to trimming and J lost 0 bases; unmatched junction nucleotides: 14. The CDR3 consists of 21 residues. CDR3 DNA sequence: TGTGCCAGCAGCTTAGGGGGGTCCGGGACTAGCGGCCTAAGCTCCTACAATGAGCAGTTCTTC. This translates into CASSLGGSGTSGLSSYNEQFF.

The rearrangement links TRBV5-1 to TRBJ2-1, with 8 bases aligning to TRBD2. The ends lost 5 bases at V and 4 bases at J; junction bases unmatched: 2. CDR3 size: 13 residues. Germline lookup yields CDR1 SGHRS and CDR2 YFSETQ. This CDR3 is CASSASGYNEQFF. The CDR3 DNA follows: TGCGCCAGCAGTGCTAGCGGGTACAATGAGCAGTTCTTC. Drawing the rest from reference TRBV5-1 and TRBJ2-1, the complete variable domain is KAGVTQTPRYLIKTRGQQVTLSCSPISGHRSVSWYQQTPGQGLQFLFEYFSETQRNKGNFPGRFSGRQFSNSRSEMNVSTLELGDSALYLCASSASGYNEQFFGPGTRLTVL.

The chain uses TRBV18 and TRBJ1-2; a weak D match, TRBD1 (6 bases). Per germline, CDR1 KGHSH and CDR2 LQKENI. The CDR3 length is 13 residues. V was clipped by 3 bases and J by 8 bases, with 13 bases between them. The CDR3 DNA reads TGTGCCAGCTCACCTCGCCCCAGGGGAGGCTACACCTTC. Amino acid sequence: CASSPRPRGGYTF.

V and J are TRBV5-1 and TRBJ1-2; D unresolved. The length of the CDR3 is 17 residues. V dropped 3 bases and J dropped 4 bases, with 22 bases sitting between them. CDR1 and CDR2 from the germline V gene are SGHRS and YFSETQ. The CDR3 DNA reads TGCGCCAGCAGCTCGGATTACAGAGCCGCGAACCTCTATGGCTACACCTTC. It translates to CASSSDYRAANLYGYTF. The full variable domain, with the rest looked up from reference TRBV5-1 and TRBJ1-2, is KAGVTQTPRYLIKTRGQQVTLSCSPISGHRSVSWYQQTPGQGLQFLFEYFSETQRNKGNFPGRFSGRQFSNSRSEMNVSTLELGDSALYLCASSSDYRAANLYGYTFGSGTRLTVV.

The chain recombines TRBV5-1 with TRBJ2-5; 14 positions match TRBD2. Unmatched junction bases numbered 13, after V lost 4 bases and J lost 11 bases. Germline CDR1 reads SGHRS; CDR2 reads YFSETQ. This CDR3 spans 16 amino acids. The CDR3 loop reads CASSERLAGGRNEQYF. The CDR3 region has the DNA TGCGCCAGCAGCGAACGACTAGCGGGAGGGCGCAATGAGCAGTACTTC. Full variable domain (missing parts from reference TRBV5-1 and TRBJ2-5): KAGVTQTPRYLIKTRGQQVTLSCSPISGHRSVSWYQQTPGQGLQFLFEYFSETQRNKGNFPGRFSGRQFSNSRSEMNVSTLELGDSALYLCASSERLAGGRNEQYFGPGTRLLVL.

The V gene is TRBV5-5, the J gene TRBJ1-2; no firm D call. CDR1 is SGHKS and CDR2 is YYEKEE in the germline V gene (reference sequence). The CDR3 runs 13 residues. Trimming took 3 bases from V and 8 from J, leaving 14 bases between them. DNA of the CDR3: TGTGCCAGCAGCTGGCCCACTAAGGACGGCTACACCTTC. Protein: CASSWPTKDGYTF.

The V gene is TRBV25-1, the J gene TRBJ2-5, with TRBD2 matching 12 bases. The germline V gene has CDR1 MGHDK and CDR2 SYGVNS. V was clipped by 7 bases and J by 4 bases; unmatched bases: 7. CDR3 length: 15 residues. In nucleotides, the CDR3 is TGTGCCAGCATTGCTAGCGGGGGGGCCCGAGAGACCCAGTACTTC. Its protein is CASIASGGARETQYF.

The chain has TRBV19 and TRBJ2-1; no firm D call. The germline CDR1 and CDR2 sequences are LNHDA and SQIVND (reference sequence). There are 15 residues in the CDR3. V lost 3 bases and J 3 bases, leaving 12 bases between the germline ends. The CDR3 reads CASSMGSQVYNEQFF. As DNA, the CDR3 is TGTGCCAGTAGTATGGGCTCCCAGGTCTACAATGAGCAGTTCTTC.

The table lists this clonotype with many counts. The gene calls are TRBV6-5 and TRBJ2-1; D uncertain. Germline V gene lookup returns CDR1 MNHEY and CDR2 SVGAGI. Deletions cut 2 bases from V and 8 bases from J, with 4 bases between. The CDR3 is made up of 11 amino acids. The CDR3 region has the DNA TGTGCCAGCAGTTACGGCGATGAGCAGTTCTTC. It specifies CASSYGDEQFF.

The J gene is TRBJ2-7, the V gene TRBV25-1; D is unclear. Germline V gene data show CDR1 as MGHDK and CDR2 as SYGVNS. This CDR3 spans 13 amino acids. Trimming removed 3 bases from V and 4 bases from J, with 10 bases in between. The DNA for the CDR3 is TGTGCCAGCAGTGATCCCAACCGTTACGAGCAGTACTTC. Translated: CASSDPNRYEQYF.

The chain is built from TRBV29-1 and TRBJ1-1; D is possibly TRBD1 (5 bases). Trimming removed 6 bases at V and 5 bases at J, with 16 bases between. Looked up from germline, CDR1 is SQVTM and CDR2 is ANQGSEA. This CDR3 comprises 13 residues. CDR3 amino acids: CSVTGRGETEAFF. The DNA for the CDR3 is TGCAGCGTCACCGGAAGGGGTGAGACTGAAGCTTTCTTT.

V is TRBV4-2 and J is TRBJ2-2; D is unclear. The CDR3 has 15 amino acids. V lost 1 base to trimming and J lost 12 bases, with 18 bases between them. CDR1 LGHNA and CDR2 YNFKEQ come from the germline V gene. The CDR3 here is CASSQATRAPTQLFF. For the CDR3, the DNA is TGTGCCAGCAGCCAAGCGACACGGGCACCAACACAGCTGTTTTTT.

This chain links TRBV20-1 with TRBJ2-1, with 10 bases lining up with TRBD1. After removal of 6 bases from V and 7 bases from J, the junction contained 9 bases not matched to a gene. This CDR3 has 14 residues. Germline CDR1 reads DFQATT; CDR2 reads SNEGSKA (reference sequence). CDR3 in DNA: TGCAGTGCCCTTCGGGACAGGGGTTGGAATGAGCAGTTCTTC. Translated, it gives CSALRDRGWNEQFF.

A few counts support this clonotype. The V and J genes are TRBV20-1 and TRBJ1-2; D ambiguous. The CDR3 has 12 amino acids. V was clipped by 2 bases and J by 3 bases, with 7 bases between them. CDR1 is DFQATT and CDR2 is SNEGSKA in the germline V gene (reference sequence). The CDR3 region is CSARNSYYGYTF. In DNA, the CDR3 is TGCAGTGCTAGAAACAGTTACTATGGCTACACCTTC.